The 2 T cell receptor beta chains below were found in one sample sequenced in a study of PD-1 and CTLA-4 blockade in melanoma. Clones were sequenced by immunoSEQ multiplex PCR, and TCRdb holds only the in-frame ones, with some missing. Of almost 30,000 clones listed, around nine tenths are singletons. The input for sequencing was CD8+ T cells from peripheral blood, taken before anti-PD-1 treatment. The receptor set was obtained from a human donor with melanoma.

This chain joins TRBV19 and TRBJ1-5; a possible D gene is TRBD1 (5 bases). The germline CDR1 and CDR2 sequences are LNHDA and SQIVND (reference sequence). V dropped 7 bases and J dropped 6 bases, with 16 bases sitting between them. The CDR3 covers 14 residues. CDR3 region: CASTSNQGIQPQHF. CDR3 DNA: TGTGCCAGTACCTCGAACCAGGGAATTCAGCCCCAGCATTTT.

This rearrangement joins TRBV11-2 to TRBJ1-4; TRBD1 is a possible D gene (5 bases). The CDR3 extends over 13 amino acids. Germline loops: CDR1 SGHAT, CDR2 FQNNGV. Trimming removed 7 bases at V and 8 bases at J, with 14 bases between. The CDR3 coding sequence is TGTGCCAGCAAGGGACCGCGGAGAGAAAAACTGTTTTTT. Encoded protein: CASKGPRREKLFF.